The 3 T cell receptor beta chains below all came from one sample that was sequenced in a study of T cell responses to AZD1222 COVID-19 vaccine. The repertoire was sequenced with immunoSEQ multiplex PCR; TCRdb's copy has only in-frame clones and lacks some. Of about 130,000 clones in the sample, roughly 93% were seen once. The sequences come from peripheral blood, collected on day 0 of AZD1222 vaccination. These TCRs come from an adult in good health.

The V gene is TRBV28, the J gene TRBJ1-1; the D is unclear. The germline CDR1 and CDR2 sequences are MDHEN and SYDVKM. The CDR3 has 11 residues. With 9 bases removed from V and 4 bases from J, the gap between germline ends came to 9 bases. CDR3 in amino acids: CASRALTEAFF. For the CDR3, the DNA is TGTGCCAGTAGAGCCCTCACTGAAGCTTTCTTT.

This clone was observed a few times. The junction does not match germline at one end; this may be a read error. CDR3: CASSPGGATNEKLFF. The CDR3 DNA reads as TGTGCTAGCAGCCCAGGCGGTGCAACTAATGAAAAACTGTTTTTT. The rearrangement uses TRBV7-7 and TRBJ1-4; D gene unclear. The CDR3 covers 15 residues. The germline V gene has CDR1 SSHAT and CDR2 FNYEAQ (reference sequence).

The CDR3 sequence is CASSVEGFDTEAFF. The CDR3 nucleotides are TGTGCCAGCAGCGTAGAGGGATTCGACACTGAAGCTTTCTTT. The rearrangement links TRBV9 to TRBJ1-1; D unclear. The CDR3 has 14 amino acids. From germline, CDR1 is SGDLS and CDR2 YYNGEE. V gave up 0 bases and J gave up 3 bases, with 9 bases separating them.